One and the same sample provided the 5 T cell receptor beta chains below, sequenced in a study of blood T cell repertoires in COVID-19. The assay was immunoSEQ multiplex PCR, and TCRdb's table has in-frame clones only and misses some. Among around 130,000 clones, under 90% were seen once, and the ten largest hold more than 2%. The specimen sequenced was PBMCs or T cells enriched from blood (not recorded which). The receptors shown here come from a man aged 40-49 years with acute COVID-19.

V is TRBV20-1 and J is TRBJ1-1; D gene uncertain. This CDR3 region has 10 residues. Trimming removed 3 bases from V and 8 bases from J, with 7 bases in between. Germline V gene data show CDR1 as DFQATT and CDR2 as SNEGSKA (reference sequence). The CDR3 region is CSARSSEAFF. The CDR3 coding sequence is TGCAGTGCTAGGTCGTCCGAAGCTTTCTTT.

V usage is TRBV30 and J usage is TRBJ2-5; D is perhaps TRBD1 (6 bases). Germline-derived CDR1 and CDR2 are GTSNPN and SVGIG (reference sequence). The CDR3 sequence is 14 residues long. V was shortened by 0 bases and J by 3 bases, with 11 bases between the two germline ends. The CDR3: CAWSVQGGKETQYF. CDR3 in DNA: TGTGCCTGGAGTGTACAGGGTGGAAAAGAGACCCAGTACTTC.

The J gene is TRBJ2-1, the V gene TRBV10-1; the D is unclear. Germline V gives CDR1 WNHNN, CDR2 SYGVQD (reference sequence). Trimming took off 3 bases at V and 9 bases at J, with 9 bases between the two ends. The CDR3 sequence is 12 residues long. The CDR3 protein is CASSDEFSEQFF. The DNA of the CDR3 is TGCGCCAGCAGTGATGAGTTTAGTGAGCAGTTCTTC.

The chain carries TRBV24-1 and TRBJ2-1, with 14 bases lining up with TRBD2. CDR3 length: 16 residues. The V and J ends lost 4 bases and 6 bases, in that order; junction bases with no gene match: 4. In germline, CDR1 is KGHDR, CDR2 SFDVKD. CDR3 coding DNA: TGTGCCACCAGTGAAGTAGGGACTAGCGGGGGCAATGAGCAGTTCTTC. Protein: CATSEVGTSGGNEQFF.

This clone was recorded only once. The rearrangement links TRBV7-2 to TRBJ2-7, with D possibly matching TRBD1 (5 bases). CDR1 is SGHTA and CDR2 is FQGNSA in the germline V gene. CDR3 length equals 15 residues. Trimming stripped 5 bases from V and 0 bases from J, with 14 bases between. CDR3 sequence: CASSRQRTSSYEQYF. The CDR3 DNA reads as TGTGCCAGCAGCAGACAGCGAACGAGCTCCTACGAGCAGTACTTC.